The 16 T cell receptor beta chains reported below all come from one sample, sequenced in a study of technical replicates of blood from a few donors (dated 2017 in TCRdb). Library creation used the immunoSEQ multiplex PCR assay. As stored in TCRdb, this immuneACCESS dataset retains in-frame rearrangements with V and J assigned. A fraction of the clones does not appear; measured against another copy, unresolved V genes explain less than half of the discrepancy, and the remainder lacks a known reason. A total of around 97,000 clones appear in this sample, less than 95% of them only once. The top ten constitute 0.3% to 0.35% of the sample. Sequencing was done on a sample of T cells isolated from PBMCs. These receptors all come from a human donor in good health.

This clone was observed a few times. The chain uses TRBV7-8 and TRBJ1-3; D not resolved. CDR1 is SGHVS, CDR2 FQNEAQ, per germline. There are 15 residues in the CDR3. The V gene lost 1 base and the J gene lost 3 bases, with 10 bases spanning the gap. CDR3 DNA: TGTGCCAGCAGCTTAGGGGCCTGGGTTGGAAACACCATATATTTT. Its translation is CASSLGAWVGNTIYF. The whole variable domain, filled in from reference TRBV7-8 and TRBJ1-3, reads GAGVSQSPRYKVAKRGQDVALRCDPISGHVSLFWYQQALGQGPEFLTYFQNEAQLDKSGLPSDRFFAERPEGSVSTLKIQRTQQEDSAVYLCASSLGAWVGNTIYFGEGSWLTVV.

The sample holds one count of this clone. V gene TRBV11-3 combines with J gene TRBJ2-5; 13 nucleotides line up with TRBD2. Trimming removed 3 bases from V and 5 bases from J; junction bases left unmatched: 6. This CDR3 contains 16 residues. Germline CDR1 and CDR2: SGHNT and YENEEA. CDR3 in DNA: TGTGCCAGCAGCTTCACCGGACTAGCGGGAGAGGAGACCCAGTACTTC. Residues: CASSFTGLAGEETQYF.

The V and J genes are TRBV5-4 and TRBJ2-3, with 11 bases that match TRBD2. Germline CDR1 reads SGHNT; CDR2 reads YYREEE (reference sequence). V shed 3 bases, J shed 8 bases, and the junction held 5 bases outside the gene matches. The CDR3 sequence is 14 residues long. This CDR3 reads CASSSLAGVRTQYF. CDR3 coding DNA: TGTGCCAGCAGCTCACTAGCGGGAGTCCGTACGCAGTATTTT.

The chain joins TRBV6-5 to TRBJ2-7, with D tentatively TRBD1 (6 bases). V lost 8 bases and J 5 bases, leaving 19 bases between the germline ends. The CDR3 sequence is 14 residues long. CDR1 is MNHEY, CDR2 SVGAGI, per germline. The CDR3 protein is CASADWGPRNEQYF. The DNA for the CDR3 is TGTGCCAGCGCGGACTGGGGGCCGAGAAACGAGCAGTACTTC.

The chain combines TRBV13 with TRBJ1-3, with D tentatively TRBD1 (6 bases). The CDR3 is 13 residues long. V dropped 4 bases and J dropped 4 bases, with 8 bases sitting between them. Germline-derived CDR1 and CDR2 are PRHDT and FYEKMQ (reference sequence). The CDR3 sequence: CASSYDRGNTIYF. The DNA for the CDR3 is TGTGCCAGCAGCTATGACAGGGGAAACACCATATATTTT.

The chain recombines TRBV6-1 with TRBJ2-7; D is possibly TRBD1 (5 bases). V lost 9 bases and J lost 3, with 12 bases in between. The germline V gene encodes CDR1 MNHNS and CDR2 SASEGT. CDR3 length: 12 amino acids. The CDR3 here is CASQRGGYEQYF. DNA for the CDR3: TGTGCCAGTCAAAGGGGCGGCTACGAGCAGTACTTC.

V usage is TRBV19 and J usage is TRBJ2-1, with D uncertain. Germline assignment: CDR1 LNHDA and CDR2 SQIVND (reference sequence). The germline V and J ends were trimmed by 6 bases and 2 bases, with 2 bases remaining between them. The CDR3 covers 11 residues. The CDR3 is CASSAYNEQFF. DNA of the CDR3: TGTGCCAGTAGCGCCTACAATGAGCAGTTCTTC. Drawing the rest from reference TRBV19 and TRBJ2-1, the complete variable domain is DGGITQSPKYLFRKEGQNVTLSCEQNLNHDAMYWYRQDPGQGLRLIYYSQIVNDFQKGDIAEGYSVSREKKESFPLTVTSAQKNPTAFYLCASSAYNEQFFGPGTRLTVL.

This clone was observed a single time. Written as DNA, the CDR3 is TGTGCCAGCAGTGTCGACAGGGGCAACGAGCAGTACTTC. This sequence encodes CASSVDRGNEQYF. V gene TRBV27 combines with J gene TRBJ2-7, with 8 bases lining up with TRBD1. The J segment lost 5 bases and the V segment lost 5 bases, leaving 5 bases of the junction unmatched. The CDR3 totals 13 residues. In germline, CDR1 is MNHEY, CDR2 SMNVEV (reference sequence).

The rearrangement links TRBV6-1 to TRBJ2-7; D may be TRBD1 (6 bases). This CDR3 contains 14 residues. Trimming cost V 0 bases and J 7 bases, with 13 bases left between them. CDR1 and CDR2 from the germline V gene are MNHNS and SASEGT. The CDR3 DNA follows: TGTGCCAGCAGTGAAGCGGGAGTAACAGGGGAGCAGTACTTC. Protein: CASSEAGVTGEQYF.

The gene calls are TRBV21-1 and TRBJ2-5; the table's TRBD1 call for D was not verified on the DNA. TRBV21-1 is marked as a pseudogene. The CDR3 extends over 17 amino acids. The CDR3 is CASSTWLRDRGGETQYF. In nucleotides, the CDR3 is TGTGCCAGCAGCACATGGCTCCGGGACAGGGGAGGCGAGACCCAGTACTTC.

This clone was counted a few times. This chain links TRBV6-6 with TRBJ1-1, with a possible D match to TRBD1 (6 bases). Germline V gene sequence: CDR1 MNHNY, CDR2 SVGAGI (reference sequence). V lost 6 bases to trimming and J lost 5 bases, with 13 bases between them. The CDR3 is 13 residues long. Here the CDR3 reads CASSLQGGTEAFF. CDR3 DNA sequence: TGTGCCAGCAGCCTACAGGGTGGGACTGAAGCTTTCTTT.

This CDR3 is CASSLVRTGGYNEQFF. The DNA of the CDR3 is TGTGCCAGCAGCTTAGTTAGGACAGGGGGGTACAATGAGCAGTTCTTC. The chain uses TRBV7-7 and TRBJ2-1; 10 bases line up with TRBD1. Losses at the gene ends were 1 base for V and 4 bases for J; bases not matched to a gene: 4. Germline CDR1 is SSHAT and CDR2 is FNYEAQ (reference sequence). The CDR3 runs 16 residues.

The rearrangement uses TRBV28 and TRBJ1-3; the match to TRBD1 covers 8 bases. The CDR3 sequence is 14 residues long. In germline, CDR1 is MDHEN, CDR2 SYDVKM. After removal of 6 bases from V and 2 bases from J, the junction contained 3 bases not matched to a gene. CDR3 DNA: TGTGCCAGCAGAGAACAGGGGGCTGGAAACACCATATATTTT. It yields the protein CASREQGAGNTIYF.

This clone appeared once. V gene TRBV27 combines with J gene TRBJ2-7, with D possibly matching TRBD2 (5 bases). Per the germline V gene, CDR1 is MNHEY and CDR2 is SMNVEV (reference sequence). Trimming removed 2 bases from V and 5 bases from J, with 16 bases in between. The CDR3 consists of 15 residues. In DNA, the CDR3 is TGTGCCAGCAGTTTACAGACACCGGGGTTCGACGAGCAGTACTTC. Protein product: CASSLQTPGFDEQYF.

The chain has TRBV7-9 and TRBJ2-5; maybe TRBD1 (5 bases). The CDR3 totals 12 residues. The V gene's germline CDR1 is SEHNR and CDR2 FQNEAQ (reference sequence). Trimming pared 5 bases from V and 5 bases from J, leaving 9 bases between. The CDR3 DNA is TGTGCCAGCAGCCCCCACAGGGAGACCCAGTACTTC. Amino acid sequence: CASSPHRETQYF.

The chain recombines TRBV7-2 with TRBJ2-7, with 10 bases identical to TRBD2. Unmatched junction bases numbered 4, after V lost 1 base and J lost 4 bases. In germline, CDR1 is SGHTA, CDR2 FQGNSA. The CDR3 has 15 residues. CDR3 in amino acids: CASSLVASGGYEQYF. In DNA form, the CDR3 reads TGTGCCAGCAGCTTAGTGGCTAGCGGGGGATACGAGCAGTACTTC.